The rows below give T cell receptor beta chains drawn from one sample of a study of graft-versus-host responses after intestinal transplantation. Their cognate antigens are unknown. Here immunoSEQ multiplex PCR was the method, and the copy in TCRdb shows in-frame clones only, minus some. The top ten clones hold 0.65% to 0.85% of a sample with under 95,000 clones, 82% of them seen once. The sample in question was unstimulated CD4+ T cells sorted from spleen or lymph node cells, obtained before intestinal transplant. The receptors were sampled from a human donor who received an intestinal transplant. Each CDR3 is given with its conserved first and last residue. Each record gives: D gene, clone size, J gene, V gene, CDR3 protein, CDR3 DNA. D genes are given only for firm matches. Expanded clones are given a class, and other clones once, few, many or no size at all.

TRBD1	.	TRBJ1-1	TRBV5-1	CASSLGGQGASTEAFF	TGCGCCAGCAGCTTGGGAGGACAGGGGGCCAGCACTGAAGCTTTCTTT
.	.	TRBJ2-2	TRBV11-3	CASSLTGAGELFF	TGTGCCAGCAGCTTAACGGGGGCCGGGGAGCTGTTTTTT
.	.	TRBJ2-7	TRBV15	CATSRGRGSSYEQYF	TGTGCCACCAGCAGAGGTCGGGGATCCTCCTACGAGCAGTACTTC
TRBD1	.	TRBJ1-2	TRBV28	CASSFGQDYGYTF	TGTGCCAGCAGTTTCGGACAGGACTATGGCTACACCTTC
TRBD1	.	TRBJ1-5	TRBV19	CASSMEGAQPQHF	TGTGCCAGTAGTATGGAGGGGGCCCAGCCCCAGCATTTT
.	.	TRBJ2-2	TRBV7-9	CASSPLWKGIAGELFF	TGTGCCAGCAGCCCACTATGGAAGGGGATAGCCGGGGAGCTGTTTTTT
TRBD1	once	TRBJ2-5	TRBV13	CASSDRSGGETQYF	TGTGCCAGCAGCGACCGTTCAGGGGGAGAGACCCAGTACTTC
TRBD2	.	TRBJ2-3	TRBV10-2	CASRRGGPSTDTQYF	TGCGCCAGCAGACGGGGGGGCCCGAGCACAGATACGCAGTATTTT
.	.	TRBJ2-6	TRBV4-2	CASTRGQQYLSGANVLTF	TGTGCCAGCACCCGAGGGCAACAGTACCTCTCTGGGGCCAACGTCCTGACTTTC
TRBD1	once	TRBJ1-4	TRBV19	CASTATGVGNEKLFF	TGTGCCAGTACTGCTACAGGGGTGGGTAATGAAAAACTGTTTTTT
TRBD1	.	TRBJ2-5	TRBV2	CASSDGTGAGTQYF	TGTGCCAGCAGTGATGGGACAGGGGCCGGGACCCAGTACTTC
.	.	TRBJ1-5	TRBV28	CASSFSGNQPQHF	TGTGCCAGCAGTTTTTCAGGGAATCAGCCCCAGCATTTT
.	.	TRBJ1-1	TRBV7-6	CASSPPRGEAFF	TGTGCCAGCAGCCCACCCAGGGGTGAAGCTTTCTTT
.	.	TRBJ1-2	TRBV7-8	CASSLNQGNYGYTF	TGTGCCAGCAGCCTTAACCAGGGAAACTATGGCTACACCTTC
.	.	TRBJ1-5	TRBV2	CASSVRASNQPQHF	TGTGCCAGCAGTGTGAGGGCTAGCAATCAGCCCCAGCATTTT
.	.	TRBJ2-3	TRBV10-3	CAIAGNTDTQYF	TGTGCCATCGCGGGCAACACAGATACGCAGTATTTT
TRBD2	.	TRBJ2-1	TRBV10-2	CASRRASGSYNEQFF	TGCGCCAGCAGAAGGGCTAGCGGGAGTTACAATGAGCAGTTCTTC
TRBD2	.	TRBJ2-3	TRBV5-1	CASSSVAGVSTDTQYF	TGCGCCAGCAGCTCTGTAGCGGGGGTTAGCACAGATACGCAGTATTTT
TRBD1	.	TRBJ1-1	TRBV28	CASSLGDRESTEAFF	TGTGCCAGCAGTTTAGGAGACAGGGAGAGCACTGAAGCTTTCTTT
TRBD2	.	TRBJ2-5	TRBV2	CASTTLGREETQYF	TGTGCCAGCACCACTCTGGGGAGGGAAGAGACCCAGTACTTC
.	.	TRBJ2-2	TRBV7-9	CASSFGFTGELFF	TGTGCCAGCAGCTTCGGGTTCACCGGGGAGCTGTTTTTT
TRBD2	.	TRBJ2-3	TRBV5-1	CASSLAPSGGASTDTQYF	TGCGCCAGCAGCTTGGCCCCTAGCGGGGGGGCAAGCACAGATACGCAGTATTTT
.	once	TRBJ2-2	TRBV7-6	CASSLNTGELFF	TGTGCCAGCAGCCTCAACACCGGGGAGCTGTTTTTT
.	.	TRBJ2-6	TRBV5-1	CATSAMGTWFSGANVLTF	TGCGCCACCAGCGCGATGGGGACATGGTTCTCTGGGGCCAACGTCCTGACTTTC
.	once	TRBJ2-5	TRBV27	CASSFSGETQYF	TGTGCCAGCAGTTTTTCCGGAGAGACCCAGTACTTC
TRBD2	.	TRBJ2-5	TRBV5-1	CASSPLGGAETQYF	TGCGCCAGCAGCCCACTCGGGGGGGCAGAGACCCAGTACTTC
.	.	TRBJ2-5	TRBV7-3	CASSLGRGKTQYF	TGTGCTAGCAGCTTAGGCCGGGGGAAGACCCAGTACTTC
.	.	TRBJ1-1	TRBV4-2	CASSQDRLRGSEAFF	TGTGCCAGCAGCCAAGATCGACTTCGGGGGAGTGAAGCTTTCTTT
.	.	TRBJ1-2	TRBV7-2	CASSQANYGYTF	TGTGCCAGCTCCCAGGCTAACTATGGCTACACCTTC
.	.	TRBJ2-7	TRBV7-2	CASSLGPRYEQYF	TGTGCCAGCAGCTTGGGCCCAAGGTACGAGCAGTACTTC
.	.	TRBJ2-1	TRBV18	CASSLSLAELNEQFF	TGTGCCAGCTCACTCAGCCTGGCGGAGCTCAATGAGCAGTTCTTC
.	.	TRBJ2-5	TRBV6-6	CASSLQETQYF	TGTGCCAGCAGCTTACAAGAGACCCAGTACTTC
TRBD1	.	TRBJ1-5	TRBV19	CASRDGQGLFYQPQHF	TGTGCCAGTAGGGACGGACAGGGGCTATTTTATCAGCCCCAGCATTTT
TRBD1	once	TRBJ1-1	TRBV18	CASSPKVGGHTEAFF	TGTGCCAGCTCACCAAAGGTAGGGGGCCACACTGAAGCTTTCTTT
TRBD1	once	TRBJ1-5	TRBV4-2	CASSHHRDSNQPQHF	TGTGCCAGCAGCCACCACCGGGACAGTAATCAGCCCCAGCATTTT
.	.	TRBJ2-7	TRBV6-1	CASSESPLIDEQYF	TGTGCCAGCAGTGAATCCCCTCTAATCGACGAGCAGTACTTC
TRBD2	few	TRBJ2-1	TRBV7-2	CASQREDHSYNEQFF	TGTGCCAGTCAGCGGGAGGACCACTCCTACAATGAGCAGTTCTTC
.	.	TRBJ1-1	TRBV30	CAWSVRRGTEAFF	TGTGCCTGGAGTGTACGTCGGGGCACTGAAGCTTTCTTT
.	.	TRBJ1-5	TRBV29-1	CSAVSQGTDQPQHF	TGCAGCGCTGTGTCTCAGGGGACGGATCAGCCCCAGCATTTT
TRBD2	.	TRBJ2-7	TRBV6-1	CASSPRGGSNEQYF	TGTGCCAGCAGTCCTCGGGGAGGGTCTAACGAGCAGTACTTC
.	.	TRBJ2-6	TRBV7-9	CATSGGRGEPGANVLTF	TGTGCCACCTCTGGGGGCAGGGGAGAACCTGGGGCCAACGTCCTGACTTTC
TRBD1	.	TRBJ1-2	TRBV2	CASGTGVANYGYTF	TGTGCCAGCGGGACAGGGGTAGCTAACTATGGCTACACCTTC
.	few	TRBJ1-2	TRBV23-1	CASKRTATNYGYTF	TGCGCCAGCAAGAGGACAGCCACTAACTATGGCTACACCTTC
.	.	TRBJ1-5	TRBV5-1	CASSAGDTNQPQHF	TGCGCCAGCAGCGCAGGGGATACCAATCAGCCCCAGCATTTT
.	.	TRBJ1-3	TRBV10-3	CAISGSPPGSSGNTIYF	TGTGCCATCAGTGGGTCCCCGCCGGGGAGCTCTGGAAACACCATATATTTT
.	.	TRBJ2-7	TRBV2	CASSEEGALSSYEQYF	TGTGCCAGCAGTGAAGAGGGAGCGCTTAGCTCCTACGAGCAGTACTTC
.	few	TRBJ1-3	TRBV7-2	CASSLAGGTGNTIYF	TGTGCCAGCAGCTTAGCTGGGGGGACTGGAAACACCATATATTTT
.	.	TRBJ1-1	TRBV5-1	CASSLISVNTEAFF	TGCGCCAGCAGCTTAATATCTGTGAACACTGAAGCTTTCTTT
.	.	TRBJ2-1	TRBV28	CAGSLRTGRNNEQFF	TGTGCCGGCAGTTTACGCACAGGGAGAAACAATGAGCAGTTCTTC
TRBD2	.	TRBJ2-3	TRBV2	CASSYLAAGADTQYF	TGTGCCAGCAGTTATCTAGCGGCGGGCGCAGATACGCAGTATTTT
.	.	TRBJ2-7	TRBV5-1	CASSFSRGSYEQYF	TGCGCCAGCAGCTTCTCGCGGGGCTCCTACGAGCAGTACTTC